This TCR beta chain was sequenced in a study of TIL therapy for anti-PD-1-resistant metastatic lung cancer. General study points: The cohort had more treatment-naive, never-smoker and oncogene-addicted patients than typical.

Sequencing used immunoSEQ v3. TCRdb keeps only in-frame clones here, not all; method: immunoSEQ multiplex PCR. The data show around 100,000 clones, about three fifths seen once. The junction had 10 bases not matched to a gene; V was cut back by 1 base and J by 1 base. There are 18 residues in the CDR3. Germline lookup yields CDR1 WNHNN and CDR2 SYGVQD (reference sequence). As to time point: pre-treatment sample, taken before nivolumab and TIL therapy. Most excised metastases sampled were pleural nodules or supraclavicular lymph nodes. Adults with stage 4 NSCLC were enrolled in a phase I trial. Worth noting for this clone: Its matching antigen is unknown.

V usage is TRBV10-1 and J usage is TRBJ2-5, with 9 nucleotides matching TRBD1. This TCR derives from a person aged 25-80 years with non-small cell lung cancer. Sequences were derived from tumor tissue, sampled at baseline. The CDR3 DNA reads as TGCGCCAGCAGTGAGTGGCACAGGGGGCACAGGGGCCAAGAGACCCAGTACTTC. Translated, it gives CASSEWHRGHRGQETQYF.